Each of the 21 T cell receptor beta chains below was sequenced from the same sample in a study of T cell clonality in common variable immunodeficiency. TCRdb keeps only in-frame clones here, not all; method: immunoSEQ multiplex PCR. The sample holds roughly 43,000 clones, and no clone turns up only once. Sequenced sample: peripheral blood mononuclear cells. These receptor sequences come from a person between 18 and 75 years old in good health.

The table lists this clone with many counts. Sequencing ends 3 residues short of the CDR3 end; the germline J gene provides the rest. The chain joins TRBV6-2 or TRBV6-3 to TRBJ2-2, with D perhaps matching TRBD1 (6 bases). The CDR3 spans 15 residues. Trimming took 5 bases from V and 3 from J, leaving 13 bases between them. Germline loops: CDR1 MNHEY, CDR2 SVGEGT. CDR3 protein: CASSTSGVDTGELFF. CDR3 bases read: TGTGCCAGCAGTACCTCAGGGGTCGACACCGGGGAG.

This clone was picked up many times. The CDR3 end lies 3 residues beyond the end of the read and is filled in from the germline J gene. V is TRBV4-2 and J is TRBJ1-1; 8 bases are a match to TRBD1. The J segment lost 1 base and the V segment lost 0 bases, leaving 4 bases of the junction unmatched. Germline V gene data show CDR1 as LGHNA and CDR2 as YNFKEQ. This CDR3 contains 16 residues. The CDR3 here is CASSQDQGAKNTEAFF. The CDR3 bases that were read are TGTGCCAGCAGCCAAGATCAGGGGGCGAAGAACACTGAA.

In its sample, this clone was seen many times. The CDR3 extends 3 residues past the end of the read, so its final part is completed from the germline J gene. The V and J genes are TRBV3-1 (or the pseudogene TRBV3-2) and TRBJ2-2, with 7 positions matching TRBD2. The V segment lost 4 bases and the J segment 5 bases; nucleotides outside the gene matches: 4. Per the germline V gene, CDR1 is LGHDT and CDR2 is YNNKEL (reference sequence). This CDR3 has 14 amino acids. The sequenced CDR3 bases are TGTGCCAGCAGCCTAAGGCGGGGGACCGGGGAG. Its translation is CASSLRRGTGE. The whole CDR3 sequence reads CASSLRRGTGELFF.

This clone was seen repeatedly, ten times or more. The read terminates 3 residues ahead of where the CDR3 ends, so the germline J gene completes it. The chain has TRBV5-6 and TRBJ1-2; 8 bases agree with TRBD1. Germline values: CDR1 SGHDT, CDR2 YYEEEE. The CDR3 has 14 residues. Losses at the gene ends were 3 bases for V and 7 bases for J; bases not matched to a gene: 8. CDR3 sequence: CASSSPGTGGGYTF. The CDR3 bases that were read are TGTGCCAGCAGCTCACCCGGGACAGGCGGTGGC. Complete variable domain (other parts from reference TRBV5-6 and TRBJ1-2): DAGVTQSPTHLIKTRGQQVTLRCSPKSGHDTVSWYQQALGQGPQFIFQYYEEEERQRGNFPDRFSGHQFPNYSSELNVNALLLGDSALYLCASSSPGTGGGYTFGSGTRLTVV.

Many counts were recorded for this clone. The read comes to an end 3 residues before the CDR3 does, leaving the germline J gene to fill in the end. V is TRBV6-7 and J is TRBJ1-3, with 7 nucleotides matching TRBD1. TRBV6-7 is designated an ORF whose function remains uncertain. The CDR3 length is 16 residues. The V gene end was trimmed by 6 bases and the J gene end by 2 bases; junction bases not matched to a gene: 10. CDR3 DNA (partial): TGTGCCAGCAGAGTTCGGGACAGCCGTACTGGAAACACC. Amino acids: CASRVRDSRTGNT. The CDR3 in full is CASRVRDSRTGNTIYF.

This clone showed up many times. With the read ending 3 residues before the CDR3 end, the germline J gene is used to fill in that end. The chain uses TRBV9 and TRBJ1-1; maybe TRBD1 (5 bases). The CDR3 consists of 15 residues. Germline-derived CDR1 and CDR2 are SGDLS and YYNGEE. V lost 4 bases and J 0 bases, leaving 13 bases between the germline ends. The CDR3 here is CASSPRGVMNTEAFF. The DNA read from the CDR3 is TGTGCCAGCAGCCCTAGAGGGGTTATGAACACTGAA.

This clone showed up many times. The read halts 3 residues ahead of the CDR3 end, with the missing end drawn from the germline J gene. The chain couples TRBV9 to TRBJ2-3; the D is unclear. CDR1 and CDR2 (germline): SGDLS, YYNGEE. V lost 3 bases and J lost 0, with 8 bases in between. The CDR3 spans 14 residues. The CDR3: CASSGSSSTDTQYF. The DNA read from the CDR3 is TGTGCCAGCAGCGGCTCTAGTAGCACAGATACG.

This clone was picked up many times. The CDR3 is cut off 3 residues early in the read; its end comes from the germline J gene. The rearrangement links TRBV5-1 to TRBJ1-2; 7 nucleotides line up with TRBD1. The V segment lost 2 bases and the J segment 3 bases; nucleotides outside the gene matches: 10. CDR3 size: 16 residues. Looked up from germline, CDR1 is SGHRS and CDR2 is YFSETQ. This chain's CDR3 is CASSLDLGQADYGYTF. The part of the CDR3 DNA that was read is TGCGCCAGCAGCTTAGACCTCGGACAGGCGGACTATGGC.

This clone occurred many times. The CDR3 extends 3 residues past the end of the read, so its final part is completed from the germline J gene. This chain links TRBV28 with TRBJ1-1; TRBD1 is a possible D gene (6 bases). Between the trimmed V and J ends, which lost 2 bases and 0 bases, there was a span of 13 bases. This CDR3 is built from 16 residues. In germline, CDR1 is MDHEN, CDR2 SYDVKM. CDR3 DNA, as far as it was read: TGTGCCAGCAGTTTAATCGCGGGACACTTGAACACTGAA. Protein sequence: CASSLIAGHLNTE. The full CDR3 protein reads CASSLIAGHLNTEAFF. The whole variable domain, filled in from reference TRBV28 and TRBJ1-1, reads DVKVTQSSRYLVKRTGEKVFLECVQDMDHENMFWYRQDPGLGLRLIYFSYDVKMKEKGDIPEGYSVSREKKERFSLILESASTNQTSMYLCASSLIAGHLNTEAFFGQGTRLTVV.

This clone appeared many times. The read falls 3 residues short of the CDR3 end, and the missing part is taken from the germline J gene. The chain is built from TRBV7-3 and TRBJ2-1, with D perhaps TRBD1 (6 bases). This CDR3 is 15 amino acids long. Germline V CDR1 and CDR2: SGHTA, FQGTGA. The V gene lost 2 bases and the J gene lost 1 base, with 9 bases spanning the gap. CDR3 DNA, as far as it was read: TGTGCCAGCAGCTTATCGGGGACATCCTACAATGAG. Translated, it gives CASSLSGTSYNE. The whole CDR3 is CASSLSGTSYNEQFF.

Ten or more counts support this clone. The read stops 3 residues short of the end of the CDR3; the missing end is completed from the germline J gene. This chain connects TRBV24-1 to TRBJ1-6; 7 nucleotides align to TRBD1. This CDR3 has 15 amino acids. CDR1 is KGHDR, CDR2 SFDVKD, per germline. Trimming removed 4 bases from V and 8 bases from J; junction bases left unmatched: 7. Incomplete CDR3 DNA: TGTGCCACCAGTGAGGGGACAGTAAAACATTCACCC. Protein product: CATSEGTVKHSP. The full CDR3 is CATSEGTVKHSPLHF.

This clone has at least ten counts. With the read ending 3 residues before the CDR3 end, the germline J gene is used to fill in that end. The rearrangement links TRBV6-4 to TRBJ2-2; 10 bases are shared with TRBD1. V shed 6 bases, J shed 4 bases, and the junction held 8 bases outside the gene matches. Per germline, CDR1 MRHNA and CDR2 SNTAGT. The CDR3 loop spans 16 amino acids. The CDR3 bases that were read are TGTGCCAGCAGACGACAGGGGGCTGGGAGCACCGGGGAG. It encodes CASRRQGAGSTGE. The whole CDR3 sequence is CASRRQGAGSTGELFF.

In this sample, this clone turned up many times. The CDR3 end is not reached by the read, which stops 3 residues before it; the germline J gene fills it in. This chain joins TRBV5-6 and TRBJ1-1; no clear D. This CDR3 region has 13 residues. Germline V gene lookup returns CDR1 SGHDT and CDR2 YYEEEE. V was shortened by 4 bases and J by 0 bases, with 7 bases between the two germline ends. CDR3 DNA (partial): TGTGCCAGCAGCCAACAAGTGAACACTGAA. Translated, it gives CASSQQVNTE. The CDR3 in full is CASSQQVNTEAFF.

This clone was picked up many times. The read gets to within 3 residues of the CDR3 end, and the germline J gene fills in the rest. The chain has TRBV24-1 and TRBJ2-6; D ambiguous. Germline CDR1 and CDR2: KGHDR and SFDVKD. Deletions cut 6 bases from V and 1 base from J, with 18 bases between. The CDR3 extends over 18 amino acids. CDR3 DNA, as far as it was read: TGTGCCACCAGTAGTACTACCCCACGGCTATCTGGGGCCAACGTC. It translates to CATSSTTPRLSGANV. The whole CDR3 protein reads CATSSTTPRLSGANVLTF.

This clone occurred many times. CDR3 DNA (partial): TGCGCCAGCAGCTTGGGACAGGGATCGTCTGGGGCCAACGTC. Protein product: CASSLGQGSSGANV. In full, the CDR3 is CASSLGQGSSGANVLTF. This chain joins TRBV5-1 and TRBJ2-6; TRBD1 aligns across 7 bases. The read stops 3 residues short of the end of the CDR3; the missing end is completed from the germline J gene. Trimming cost V 0 bases and J 1 base; bases outside gene matches: 4. The CDR3 is 17 amino acids. In germline, CDR1 is SGHRS, CDR2 YFSETQ.

This clone was seen many times. The read falls 3 residues short of the CDR3 end, and the missing part is taken from the germline J gene. The rearrangement joins TRBV6-2 or TRBV6-3 to TRBJ2-7; TRBD1 agrees at 8 bases. The length of the CDR3 is 14 residues. With V trimmed by 4 bases and J by 2 bases, 4 bases remained unmatched. The V gene's germline CDR1 is MNHEY and CDR2 SVGEGT. The chain's CDR3 is CASSSGQGPYEQYF. CDR3 DNA (partial): TGTGCCAGCAGTTCCGGACAGGGACCCTACGAG.

This clone appeared many times. The CDR3 extends 3 residues past the end of the read, so its final part is completed from the germline J gene. The chain employs TRBV7-9 and TRBJ2-5; 7 nucleotides agree with TRBD1. Unmatched junction bases numbered 8, after V lost 6 bases and J lost 1 base. Germline CDR1 reads SEHNR; CDR2 reads FQNEAQ (reference sequence). The CDR3 sequence is 15 residues long. The sequenced part of the CDR3 DNA is TGTGCCAGCAGTTTTTCCACAGGGGTCCAAGAGACC. This translates into CASSFSTGVQET. The complete CDR3 reads CASSFSTGVQETQYF.

This clone came up many times. The CDR3 extends 3 residues past the end of the read, so its final part is completed from the germline J gene. V usage is TRBV27 and J usage is TRBJ2-1, with TRBD1 matching 9 bases. Germline CDR1 MNHEY, CDR2 SMNVEV (reference sequence). The CDR3 runs to 15 residues. Trimming removed 5 bases from V and 1 base from J; junction bases left unmatched: 3. The CDR3 region is CASSPGQGSYNEQFF. CDR3 DNA, as far as it was read: TGTGCCAGCAGTCCTGGACAGGGGTCCTACAATGAG.

This clone was counted many times. The read terminates 3 residues before the CDR3 end, so the remaining end is supplied by the germline J gene. The chain employs TRBV19 and TRBJ2-6; no clear D. CDR1 LNHDA and CDR2 SQIVND come from the germline V gene (reference sequence). Trimming cost V 3 bases and J 2 bases, with 8 bases left between them. The CDR3 sequence is 15 residues long. The sequenced CDR3 bases are TGTGCCAGTAGTATGCGTAGGGCTGGGGCCAACGTC. Its protein is CASSMRRAGANV. The complete CDR3 protein is CASSMRRAGANVLTF.

This clone was seen ten or more times. The read terminates 3 residues ahead of where the CDR3 ends, so the germline J gene completes it. V gene TRBV29-1 combines with J gene TRBJ2-1, with 11 nucleotides matching TRBD2. CDR3 length: 14 residues. Unmatched junction bases numbered 9, after V lost 7 bases and J lost 7 bases. Germline values: CDR1 SQVTM, CDR2 ANQGSEA. The CDR3 bases that were read are TGCAGCGACCTAACTAGCGGGAGTACTAATGAG. As protein: CSDLTSGSTNE. From start to end, the CDR3 is CSDLTSGSTNEQFF.

This clone was recorded many times. The CDR3 extends 3 residues past the end of the read, so its final part is completed from the germline J gene. The rearrangement links TRBV28 to TRBJ1-1; D remains unclear. Trimming cost V 0 bases and J 1 base, with 6 bases left between them. Per the germline V gene, CDR1 is MDHEN and CDR2 is SYDVKM. The CDR3 length is 14 residues. The part of the CDR3 DNA that was read is TGTGCCAGCAGTTTATGGGGCCGGAACACTGAA. As protein: CASSLWGRNTE. The full CDR3 reads CASSLWGRNTEAFF.